This T cell receptor (beta chain) was captured by sequencing in a study of tumor and adjacent non-tumor tissue in lung cancer. Turning to the study itself: Patients were aged roughly 30 to 76, 9 to 10 men and a handful of women, stage I to III. Samples averaged roughly 4.4 million productive TCRbeta reads each.

A modified ARM-PCR protocol with three rounds of nested PCR amplified TCRbeta. Each CDR3 protein gets one entry after TCRdb re-called the multiplex PCR reads with MiXCR. The repertoire includes some 200,000 distinct CDR3 sequences, 70% to 75% of them detected once, and under 30% sits in the top ten. The template was RNA from unsorted bulk tissue. Germline CDR1 is SGHNT and CDR2 is YENEEA. V was trimmed by 4 bases and J by 5 bases, leaving 4 bases between them. The CDR3 has 11 amino acids. This clonotype was counted only a few times. Its cognate antigen is unknown. A clone one base away is much larger, so this may be a read error. Given the absence of the conserved phenylalanine or tryptophan at the CDR3 end, a read error is likely. General study findings and limits: Normal lung showed higher cumulative top 100 clone frequency than tumor. Tumor tissue had significantly higher TCR diversity than normal lung.

The sample consisted of lung tumor tissue. The V and J genes are TRBV11-3 and TRBJ2-3; D remains ambiguous. The sequence was obtained from a man between 60 and 70 years old with non-small cell lung cancer. This chain's CDR3 is CASSWEDTQYL. As DNA, the CDR3 is TGTGCCAGCAGCTGGGAAGATACGCAGTATCTT.